Each of the 26 T cell receptor beta chains below was sequenced from the same sample in a study of early T cells in non-severe SARS-CoV-2 infection. TCRdb fed the 5' RACE reads into MiXCR, producing one record per CDR3 protein. Counted here are 85,000 to 100,000 distinct CDR3 sequences, 9.5% to 11% occurring once; the ten biggest clones make up roughly 5%. The specimen was whole blood, collected at baseline. The origin of the receptors is an adult who was a healthcare worker with PCR-confirmed SARS-CoV-2 infection or an uninfected control (not recorded which).

This clonotype was detected only a few times. The genes are TRBV5-1 and TRBJ2-1, with 13 bases lining up with TRBD2. The germline gives CDR1 SGHRS, CDR2 YFSETQ. V lost 4 bases and J lost 7; bases outside the gene matches: 8. The CDR3 is 16 amino acids. CDR3 protein: CASSPGTSGMWNEQFF. CDR3 bases: TGCGCCAGCAGCCCTGGGACTAGCGGGATGTGGAATGAGCAGTTCTTC.

This clonotype was picked up many times. The DNA of the CDR3 is TGTGCCAGCAGTTCTCACTACAATCAGCCCCAGCATTTT. This sequence encodes CASSSHYNQPQHF. V usage is TRBV6-6 and J usage is TRBJ1-5; D is unclear. V was clipped by 4 bases and J by 3 bases, with 7 bases between them. The CDR3 has 13 amino acids. Germline values: CDR1 MNHNY, CDR2 SVGAGI (reference sequence).

The chain uses TRBV11-2 and TRBJ1-4; weak D call: TRBD1 (6 bases). Germline CDR1 reads SGHAT; CDR2 reads FQNNGV. Trimming pared 4 bases from V and 8 bases from J, leaving 14 bases between. CDR3 length: 14 residues. Here the CDR3 reads CASSSTDTGEKLFF. CDR3 sequence (DNA): TGTGCCAGCAGCTCGACAGATACAGGGGAAAAACTGTTTTTT.

This clonotype was observed many times. The rearrangement uses TRBV11-3 and TRBJ1-1; D is ambiguous. The V gene's germline CDR1 is SGHNT and CDR2 YENEEA. The CDR3 extends over 13 amino acids. Trimming took 2 bases from V and 1 from J, leaving 5 bases between them. The CDR3 spells CASSLQENTEAFF. CDR3 sequence (DNA): TGTGCCAGCAGCTTACAGGAGAACACTGAAGCTTTCTTT.

The rearrangement uses TRBV12-3 or TRBV12-4 and TRBJ2-3; no clear D. The CDR3 extends over 15 amino acids. Trimming took off 6 bases at V and 0 bases at J, with 13 bases between the two ends. CDR3: CASSLQSASTDTQYF. In nucleotides, the CDR3 is TGTGCCAGCAGCCTTCAGTCCGCTAGCACAGATACGCAGTATTTT.

The table lists this clonotype with many counts. The J gene is TRBJ2-7, the V gene TRBV9; 10 nucleotides agree with TRBD2. The CDR3 runs 15 residues. Germline CDR1 and CDR2: SGDLS and YYNGEE. J gave up 3 bases and V 2 bases, and 5 bases lay outside the gene matches. In DNA, the CDR3 is TGTGCCAGCAGCGTGAGCGGGGGGGCTAACTACGAGCAGTACTTC. Translated: CASSVSGGANYEQYF.

This chain uses TRBV29-1 with TRBJ2-1; 8 bases map to TRBD2. V gave up 7 bases and J gave up 5 bases; unmatched junction bases: 10. This CDR3 comprises 14 residues. Germline loops: CDR1 SQVTM, CDR2 ANQGSEA. Here the CDR3 reads CSAVAGTKHNEQFF. Written as DNA, the CDR3 is TGCAGCGCAGTAGCGGGAACTAAGCACAATGAGCAGTTCTTC.

Many counts were recorded for this clonotype. The chain joins TRBV7-8 to TRBJ1-5; no clear D. Trimming shortened V by 3 bases and J by 2 bases, and 8 bases separated the two germline ends. Germline V gives CDR1 SGHVS, CDR2 FQNEAQ. The CDR3 runs to 14 residues. The CDR3 DNA sequence: TGTGCCAGCAGCTTGAGTACCGGCAATCAGCCCCAGCATTTT. It codes for CASSLSTGNQPQHF.

The table lists this clonotype with a few counts. The rearrangement uses TRBV19 and TRBJ1-5; D might be TRBD1 (6 bases). The CDR3 is made up of 17 amino acids. Germline-derived CDR1 and CDR2 are LNHDA and SQIVND (reference sequence). The V end lost 2 bases, the J end lost 0 bases, and 14 bases lay between the germline ends. CDR3 nucleotides: TGTGCCAGTAGTATACTAACAGGGCCCTATAGCAATCAGCCCCAGCATTTT. Its translation is CASSILTGPYSNQPQHF.

The chain has TRBV3-1 and TRBJ2-7; possibly TRBD2 for D (5 bases). This CDR3 has 14 amino acids. The ends were cut back, 5 bases at V and 2 bases at J, with 13 bases in the middle. Germline V gene data show CDR1 as LGHDT and CDR2 as YNNKEL (reference sequence). CDR3 sequence (DNA): TGTGCCAGCAGCTTGAGATCCGGGACCTACGAGCAGTACTTC. Its protein is CASSLRSGTYEQYF.

This clonotype came up a few times. V usage is TRBV6-2 or TRBV6-3 and J usage is TRBJ2-3; 16 nucleotides line up with TRBD2. The length of the CDR3 is 18 residues. Trimming cost V 4 bases and J 3 bases; bases outside gene matches: 7. Germline V gives CDR1 MNHEY, CDR2 SVGEGT. The CDR3 protein is CASSSTGLAGGPTDTQYF. The CDR3 bases are TGTGCCAGCAGTTCGACGGGACTAGCGGGAGGGCCGACAGATACGCAGTATTTT.

The chain recombines TRBV5-6 with TRBJ2-7; 10 positions match TRBD2. CDR3 length: 15 amino acids. V shed 4 bases and J 6 bases; nucleotides not matched to a gene: 10. Germline CDR1 reads SGHDT; CDR2 reads YYEEEE. CDR3 protein: CASSPIGAGGIEQYF. The CDR3, as DNA: TGTGCCAGCAGCCCGATTGGAGCGGGAGGGATCGAGCAGTACTTC.

At least ten counts were recorded for this clonotype. The chain carries TRBV19 and TRBJ1-5; D is uncertain. The V end lost 2 bases, the J end lost 6 bases, and 8 bases lay between the germline ends. Germline CDR1 is LNHDA and CDR2 is SQIVND (reference sequence). The CDR3 extends over 13 amino acids. CDR3 sequence reads: CASSIWEIQPQHF. CDR3 nucleotide sequence: TGTGCCAGTAGTATATGGGAAATTCAGCCCCAGCATTTT.

This chain uses TRBV28 with TRBJ1-5, with D perhaps TRBD1 (5 bases). V dropped 4 bases and J dropped 7 bases, with 14 bases sitting between them. This CDR3 has 14 amino acids. Germline CDR1 is MDHEN and CDR2 is SYDVKM. The CDR3 nucleotides are TGTGCCAGCAGTTCCGGGACGACTAAACAGCCCCAGCATTTT. Encoded protein: CASSSGTTKQPQHF.

The rearrangement joins TRBV9 to TRBJ2-3, with D possibly being TRBD1 (5 bases). The CDR3 is made up of 15 amino acids. The germline V gene encodes CDR1 SGDLS and CDR2 YYNGEE. Trimming removed 4 bases from V and 6 bases from J, with 18 bases in between. The CDR3 nucleotides are TGTGCCAGCAGCCCCCTAGGGGTAGTTGGGGATACGCAGTATTTT. Translation: CASSPLGVVGDTQYF.

There are a few counts of this clonotype. The genes are TRBV12-3 or TRBV12-4 and TRBJ1-5, with 7 positions matching TRBD1. Trimming cost V 5 bases and J 3 bases; bases outside gene matches: 10. This CDR3 has 16 residues. The CDR3 loop reads CASSGVGTVNNQPQHF. The CDR3 DNA reads as TGTGCCAGCAGTGGGGTGGGGACAGTAAACAATCAGCCCCAGCATTTT.

Note on this clonotype: A read error may be the cause here, since a much bigger clone is one base away. J is TRBJ2-3 and V is TRBV7-2; no firm D call. From germline, CDR1 is SGHTA and CDR2 FQGNSA. The CDR3 sequence is 13 residues long. CDR3 amino acids: CASKGYNTDTHYF. The CDR3 DNA reads as TGTGCCAGCAAGGGCTACAACACAGATACGCATTATTTT.

This clonotype occurred a few times. This chain's CDR3 is CASSYDWGKAFF. CDR3 DNA: TGTGCCAGCAGTTACGACTGGGGGAAAGCTTTCTTT. V usage is TRBV6-2 or TRBV6-3 and J usage is TRBJ1-1; tentative D call: TRBD1 (5 bases). CDR3 size: 12 residues. V dropped 2 bases and J dropped 9 bases, with 10 bases sitting between them. The germline CDR1 and CDR2 sequences are MNHEY and SVGEGT.

This clonotype was recorded at least ten times. The chain employs TRBV7-9 and TRBJ2-7; 7 bases match TRBD1. CDR3 length: 13 residues. V lost 3 bases and J lost 10; bases outside the gene matches: 9. Germline-derived CDR1 and CDR2 are SEHNR and FQNEAQ (reference sequence). DNA of the CDR3: TGTGCCAGCAGCTTGCAACAGGGGAATAAACAGTACTTC. Its translation: CASSLQQGNKQYF.

This clonotype was counted at least ten times. The J gene is TRBJ1-5, the V gene TRBV7-9; no clear D. There are 13 residues in the CDR3. V dropped 1 base and J dropped 7 bases, with 8 bases sitting between them. CDR1 is SEHNR and CDR2 is FQNEAQ in the germline V gene (reference sequence). Written as DNA, the CDR3 is TGTGCCAGCAGCTTAGGTTTGAGCCAGCCCCAGCATTTT. This translates into CASSLGLSQPQHF.

This chain joins TRBV2 and TRBJ2-1; D perhaps matches TRBD2 (6 bases). CDR1 and CDR2 from the germline V gene are SNHLY and FYNNEI. CDR3 length: 16 residues. V lost 6 bases to trimming and J lost 7 bases, with 22 bases between them. Here the CDR3 reads CASSDRVGGALNEQFF. For the CDR3, the DNA is TGTGCCAGCAGCGATAGGGTCGGGGGAGCATTGAATGAGCAGTTCTTC.

This clonotype was found many times. The chain uses TRBV6-5 and TRBJ1-1, with D tentatively TRBD1 (6 bases). The germline CDR1 and CDR2 sequences are MNHEY and SVGAGI. The CDR3 has 12 residues. Trimming cost V 0 bases and J 8 bases, with 7 bases left between them. CDR3 sequence reads: CASSYSRGEAFF. CDR3 in DNA: TGTGCCAGCAGTTACTCGAGGGGGGAAGCTTTCTTT.

The rearrangement links TRBV19 to TRBJ2-7; 10 bases map to TRBD1. This CDR3 has 14 amino acids. The germline CDR1 and CDR2 sequences are LNHDA and SQIVND (reference sequence). J gave up 5 bases and V 9 bases, and 10 bases lay outside the gene matches. The CDR3 sequence: CARIGGTGVDEQYF. DNA of the CDR3: TGTGCCAGGATAGGAGGGACAGGGGTCGACGAGCAGTACTTC.

This clonotype turned up a few times. The rearrangement uses TRBV5-8 and TRBJ2-1; TRBD2 agrees at 8 bases. V dropped 4 bases and J dropped 7; count of bases not matched to a gene: 10. Per germline, CDR1 SGHTS and CDR2 YDEGEE. The CDR3 has 15 amino acids. For the CDR3, the DNA is TGTGCCAGCAGCACGGGGGTAGCGGGATGGAATGAGCAGTTCTTC. It translates to CASSTGVAGWNEQFF.

This clonotype was seen more than once but under ten times. The chain links TRBV20-1 to TRBJ2-3; 8 bases line up with TRBD2. CDR3 size: 14 residues. After removal of 3 bases from V and 1 base from J, the junction contained 3 bases not matched to a gene. Germline CDR1 is DFQATT and CDR2 is SNEGSKA (reference sequence). The CDR3 reads CSASQLAGTDTQYF. CDR3 DNA sequence: TGCAGTGCTAGTCAACTAGCGGGCACAGATACGCAGTATTTT.

This clonotype appeared a few times. The rearrangement joins TRBV12-3 or TRBV12-4 to TRBJ2-1; perhaps TRBD2 as D (5 bases). The CDR3 sequence is 14 residues long. The V end lost 5 bases, the J end lost 0 bases, and 8 bases lay between the germline ends. The CDR3 bases are TGTGCCAGCAGTCAAGGGAGCTCCTACAATGAGCAGTTCTTC. Protein: CASSQGSSYNEQFF.